Following are 26 T cell receptor beta chains from one sample sequenced in a study of liver allograft versus peripheral blood T cells (dated by TCRdb to about 2020). About the investigation overall: T cell receptor repertoires present within transplanted livers were compared with repertoires in the peripheral blood of liver transplant recipients.

Instrument used: Illumina MiSeq. TCRdb reran the public reads through fastp at Q25 and MiXCR, keeping productive beta chains. Rows are combined by CDR3 protein, so each entry shows the most common genes and DNA. This sample lists about 4,000 distinct CDR3 sequences; roughly 15% were detected once. Approximately 4.2% of the sample goes to the ten largest clones. These receptors were taken from a human patient who had a liver transplant. After a transplant, not all T cells may be the patient's own; some may come from the graft donor.

Only a few counts were recorded for this clonotype. This chain uses TRBV5-6 with TRBJ2-7, with TRBD1 identical over 7 bases. The CDR3 spans 15 residues. The germline gives CDR1 SGHDT, CDR2 YYEEEE. V was clipped by 5 bases and J by 3 bases; unmatched bases: 11. The CDR3 loop is CASRYTTGLLYEQYF. The DNA of the CDR3 is TGTGCCAGCAGGTATACGACAGGGCTACTCTACGAGCAGTACTTC.

This clonotype was seen only a few times. The V call is TRBV10-1, the J call TRBJ2-7; D is uncertain. V gave up 5 bases and J gave up 2 bases, with 13 bases separating them. The germline V gene has CDR1 WNHNN and CDR2 SYGVQD (reference sequence). CDR3 length: 14 residues. CDR3 coding DNA: TGCGCCAGCAGTCGAGGCGAACTACCCTACGAGCAGTACTTC. Translation: CASSRGELPYEQYF.

Note on this clonotype: A single base separates this from a much larger clone, so it may be a read error. Here the CDR3 DNA reads TGTGCCAGTACCTTCATCACGGGAACTGAAGCTCTCTTT. Amino acid sequence: CASTFITGTEALF. V is TRBV19 and J is TRBJ1-1; unclear D gene. Germline loops: CDR1 LNHDA, CDR2 SQIVND (reference sequence). CDR3 length: 13 amino acids.

As concerns this clonotype: A far larger clone is off by one base, so a read error is likely. The genes are TRBV6-2 or TRBV6-3 and TRBJ2-7; TRBD1 is a possible D gene (6 bases). The V and J ends lost 1 base and 7 bases respectively, with 14 bases between them. CDR1 is MNHEY and CDR2 is SVGEGT in the germline V gene. The CDR3 is 14 amino acids. The CDR3 coding sequence is TGTGCCAGCAGTTACTTCAGGGGCCGCGGGGAGCAGTACTTC. Its translation is CASSYFRGRGEQYF.

By sample share, this clonotype is medium-sized (0.01 to 0.1%). The chain employs TRBV30 and TRBJ1-6, with D unresolved. Germline values: CDR1 GTSNPN, CDR2 SVGIG (reference sequence). V was cut by 6 bases and J by 7 bases, with 13 bases left in between. The CDR3 extends over 13 amino acids. The CDR3 sequence is CACPIGQNSPLHF. The CDR3 bases are TGTGCCTGCCCGATCGGCCAAAATTCACCCCTCCACTTT. Full variable domain (rest looked up from reference TRBV30 and TRBJ1-6): SQTIHQWPATLVQPVGSPLSLECTVEGTSNPNLYWYRQAAGRGLQLLFYSVGIGQISSEVPQNLSASRPQDRQFILSSKKLLLSDSGFYLCACPIGQNSPLHFGNGTRLTVT.

This clonotype is medium-sized. The chain employs TRBV6-1 and TRBJ2-1; weak D call: TRBD2 (6 bases). The CDR3 contains 17 residues. Germline V gene sequence: CDR1 MNHNS, CDR2 SASEGT. V shed 7 bases and J shed 0 bases, with 19 bases lying between them. This chain's CDR3 is CASNLGVLATSYNEQFF. The CDR3 DNA follows: TGTGCCAGCAATCTCGGAGTCCTAGCGACCTCCTACAATGAGCAGTTCTTC.

Comments on this clonotype: Sequence at one end of the junction differs from germline and may be a read error. The chain employs TRBV9 and TRBJ2-5, with 13 positions matching TRBD2. Germline CDR1 is SGDLS and CDR2 is YYNGEE. The CDR3 length is 16 residues. DNA for the CDR3: TGTGCCAGCAGCGCGGAGGGACTAGCGGGGAAAGAGATCCAGTACTTC. Protein sequence: CASSAEGLAGKEIQYF.

The table lists this clonotype with many counts. The CDR3 reads CSARDRKDIEAFF. In DNA, the CDR3 is TGCAGTGCTAGAGATCGAAAGGACATCGAAGCTTTCTTT. The gene calls are TRBV20-1 and TRBJ1-1; D possibly corresponds to TRBD1 (5 bases). The CDR3 has 13 residues. The germline CDR1 and CDR2 sequences are DFQATT and SNEGSKA (reference sequence). The ends were cut back, 0 bases at V and 8 bases at J, with 13 bases in the middle.

In this sample, this clonotype turned up a few times. This chain connects TRBV30 to TRBJ1-5; D call uncertain. The CDR3 is 13 residues long. Trimming took 7 bases from V and 0 from J, leaving 10 bases between them. Germline V gene data show CDR1 as GTSNPN and CDR2 as SVGIG (reference sequence). The DNA for the CDR3 is TGTGCCTCTGGACGGTATAGCAATCAGCCCCAGCATTTT. Residues: CASGRYSNQPQHF.

Relative to its sample, this clonotype is medium-sized. The chain links TRBV19 to TRBJ1-5, with a tentative D call TRBD1 (5 bases). CDR1 is LNHDA and CDR2 is SQIVND in the germline V gene (reference sequence). There are 18 residues in the CDR3. Trimming stripped 2 bases from V and 0 bases from J, with 17 bases between. CDR3 loop: CASSIFASGTHSNQPQHF. As DNA, the CDR3 is TGTGCCAGTAGTATATTCGCCTCAGGGACGCATAGCAATCAGCCCCAGCATTTT.

This clonotype was counted many times. This CDR3 is CASSQAQSGNTIYF. The CDR3 bases are TGTGCCAGCAGCCAAGCCCAGTCTGGAAACACCATATATTTT. This chain joins TRBV3-1 and TRBJ1-3; D remains ambiguous. The V end lost 1 base, the J end lost 1 base, and 5 bases lay between the germline ends. CDR1 LGHDT and CDR2 YNNKEL come from the germline V gene (reference sequence). The CDR3 loop spans 14 amino acids.

The sample holds one count of this clonotype. The chain has TRBV19 and TRBJ1-5; maybe TRBD1 (5 bases). Trimming stripped 3 bases from V and 0 bases from J, with 9 bases between. The CDR3 contains 15 residues. In germline, CDR1 is LNHDA, CDR2 SQIVND (reference sequence). The CDR3 sequence is CASSMAGHSNQPQHF. The CDR3 DNA follows: TGTGCCAGTAGTATGGCAGGACATAGCAATCAGCCCCAGCATTTT.

This clonotype is labeled medium-sized. The gene calls are TRBV12-3 or TRBV12-4 and TRBJ1-4; D gene uncertain. The CDR3 consists of 13 residues. Trimming cost V 2 bases and J 8 bases, with 9 bases left between them. CDR3 residues: CASSLWGGEKLFF. The CDR3 DNA reads TGTGCCAGCAGTTTATGGGGAGGGGAAAAACTGTTTTTT.

This clonotype was detected many times. V usage is TRBV6-2 or TRBV6-3 and J usage is TRBJ2-7; 9 positions match TRBD2. The trim removed 6 bases at V and 5 bases at J, leaving 11 bases unmatched. CDR3 length: 15 residues. Germline assignment: CDR1 MNHEY and CDR2 SVGEGT. The CDR3 region has the DNA TGTGCCAGCAGCCTCCCCCTGGGCGGGAGGGACGAGCAGTACTTC. This gives the protein CASSLPLGGRDEQYF.

This clonotype was seen repeatedly, ten times or more. The genes are TRBV20-1 and TRBJ1-5; D is uncertain. This CDR3 has 15 amino acids. The V gene lost 6 bases and the J gene lost 7 bases, with 22 bases spanning the gap. Germline V gene lookup returns CDR1 DFQATT and CDR2 SNEGSKA (reference sequence). The CDR3 reads CSANRNPGFGQPQHF. CDR3 DNA sequence: TGCAGTGCCAACCGGAATCCCGGGTTTGGGCAGCCCCAGCATTTT.

Of note for this clonotype: A much larger clone lies a single base off, so this may be a read error. The chain couples TRBV10-3 to TRBJ2-7; a possible D gene is TRBD1 (6 bases). The germline CDR1 and CDR2 sequences are ENHRY and SYGVKD. This CDR3 contains 16 residues. Between the trimmed V and J ends, which lost 5 bases and 0 bases, there was a span of 17 bases. The CDR3 spells CAISYSYRVSSYEQYF. The DNA of the CDR3 is TGTGCCATCAGTTACTCTTACAGGGTAAGCTCCTACGAGCAGTACTTC.

This clonotype is classed as large. This chain joins TRBV19 and TRBJ1-6; D is unclear. Germline values: CDR1 LNHDA, CDR2 SQIVND (reference sequence). This CDR3 is 18 amino acids long. V lost 4 bases and J lost 0, with 16 bases in between. The CDR3 spells CASSSGREANSYNSPLHF. DNA for the CDR3: TGTGCCAGTAGTAGCGGCAGAGAGGCGAACTCCTATAATTCACCCCTCCACTTT.

V gene TRBV6-5 combines with J gene TRBJ2-1; TRBD2 matches at 13 bases. CDR1 and CDR2 from the germline V gene are MNHEY and SVGAGI. The ends lost 1 base at V and 6 bases at J; junction bases unmatched: 3. This CDR3 contains 16 residues. The CDR3 spells CASSYWTSGGLNEQFF. In DNA, the CDR3 is TGTGCCAGCAGTTACTGGACTAGCGGGGGACTCAATGAGCAGTTCTTC.

In this sample, this clonotype is medium-sized. The rearrangement joins TRBV19 to TRBJ1-1; D is unresolved. From germline, CDR1 is LNHDA and CDR2 SQIVND (reference sequence). V was shortened by 4 bases and J by 7 bases, with 10 bases between the two germline ends. The CDR3 is 12 amino acids. The CDR3 DNA reads as TGTGCCAGTAGTACCCGACTCTTTGAAGCTTTCTTT. Translation gives CASSTRLFEAFF. Supplemented by reference TRBV19 and TRBJ1-1, the full variable domain reads DGGITQSPKYLFRKEGQNVTLSCEQNLNHDAMYWYRQDPGQGLRLIYYSQIVNDFQKGDIAEGYSVSREKKESFPLTVTSAQKNPTAFYLCASSTRLFEAFFGQGTRLTVV.

Note on this clonotype: A much larger clone differs by one base, so this may be a read error. This chain joins TRBV6-6 and TRBJ2-5; the D gene is possibly TRBD2 (6 bases). CDR1 MNHNY and CDR2 SVGAGI come from the germline V gene (reference sequence). The CDR3 sequence is 13 residues long. The germline V and J ends were trimmed by 10 bases and 5 bases, with 17 bases remaining between them. The chain's CDR3 is CATRPAGWETQYF. DNA of the CDR3: TGTGCCACACGACCGGCGGGGTGGGAGACCCAGTACTTC.

This clonotype ranks as large. This CDR3 is CSVESYTGELFF. DNA for the CDR3: TGCAGCGTTGAATCCTACACCGGGGAGCTGTTTTTT. The chain has TRBV29-1 and TRBJ2-2; D unclear. The CDR3 is 12 amino acids. Germline values: CDR1 SQVTM, CDR2 ANQGSEA. V was trimmed by 2 bases and J by 3 bases, leaving 4 bases between them.

This clonotype showed up just once. This sequence may be a read error, since a much larger clone differs from it by one base. The chain links TRBV6-6 to TRBJ1-5; 7 nucleotides line up with TRBD1. CDR3 size: 13 residues. The junction had 9 bases not matched to a gene; V was cut back by 11 bases and J by 5 bases. The germline V gene has CDR1 MNHNY and CDR2 SVGAGI (reference sequence). CDR3 sequence: CAGTGTDHQPQHF. The CDR3 DNA follows: TGTGCCGGCACCGGGACAGATCATCAGCCCCAGCATTTT.

By share of the sample, this clonotype is medium-sized. V usage is TRBV27 and J usage is TRBJ1-2; no firm D call. V lost 2 bases and J lost 4, with 14 bases in between. This CDR3 is 15 amino acids long. CDR1 MNHEY and CDR2 SMNVEV come from the germline V gene (reference sequence). The CDR3 DNA sequence: TGTGCCAGCAGTTTACACAGAGCTAATCTCTATGGCTACACCTTC. Encoded protein: CASSLHRANLYGYTF.

The gene calls are TRBV20-1 and TRBJ2-7; D could derive from TRBD1 or TRBD2 (5 bases each). This CDR3 contains 13 residues. From germline, CDR1 is DFQATT and CDR2 SNEGSKA (reference sequence). V was shortened by 3 bases and J by 3 bases, with 12 bases between the two germline ends. The CDR3 sequence is CSASGAGFYEQYF. The CDR3 bases are TGCAGTGCTAGCGGGGCAGGATTCTACGAGCAGTACTTC.

This clonotype was seen a few times. The gene calls are TRBV20-1 and TRBJ1-1, with D hard to call. This CDR3 is 13 amino acids long. V was clipped by 3 bases and J by 5 bases, with 13 bases between them. Germline V gives CDR1 DFQATT, CDR2 SNEGSKA (reference sequence). The CDR3 loop reads CSASPPGGTEAFF. The CDR3 DNA is TGCAGTGCTAGCCCCCCAGGAGGGACTGAAGCTTTCTTT.

By its share, this clonotype is medium-sized. The chain is built from TRBV19 and TRBJ2-3; the D gene is possibly TRBD1 (5 bases). V shed 3 bases and J shed 3 bases, with 10 bases lying between them. This CDR3 is built from 14 residues. Germline CDR1 LNHDA, CDR2 SQIVND (reference sequence). CDR3 sequence: CASSILTGTDTQYF. CDR3 coding DNA: TGTGCCAGTAGTATCCTCACAGGTACAGATACGCAGTATTTT.